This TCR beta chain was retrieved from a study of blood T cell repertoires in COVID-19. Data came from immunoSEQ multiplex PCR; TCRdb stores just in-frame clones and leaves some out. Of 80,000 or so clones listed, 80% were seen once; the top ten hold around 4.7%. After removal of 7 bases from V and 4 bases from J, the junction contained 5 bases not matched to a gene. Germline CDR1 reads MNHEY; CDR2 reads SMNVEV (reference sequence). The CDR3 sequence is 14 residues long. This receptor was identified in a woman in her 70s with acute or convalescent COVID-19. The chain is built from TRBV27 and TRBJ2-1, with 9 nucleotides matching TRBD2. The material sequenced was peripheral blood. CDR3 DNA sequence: TGTGCCAGCACAAAACTAGCGGGTTACAATGAGCAGTTCTTC. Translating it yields CASTKLAGYNEQFF.